This record looks at one T cell receptor beta chain sequence and its context. Antigen specificity is unknown. CDR3 length equals 16 residues. V was clipped by 5 bases and J by 2 bases, with 17 bases between them. Germline V CDR1 and CDR2: KGHSH, LQKENI. The sample is drawn from a study of blood T cells in healthy people across ages. Notes on the study in general: Naive T cell percentage showed a strong correlation with TCR beta diversity. As age increased, TCR beta diversity per million T cells fell in a roughly linear fashion.

A J-beta primer mix and a sample-barcoded 5' primer were used in a second PCR of about 7 to 11 cycles. TCRdb reprocessed the 5' RACE reads with MiXCR, giving one entry per CDR3 protein. This sample has roughly 900,000 distinct CDR3 sequences, with 45% to 50% found just once. The chain has TRBV18 and TRBJ2-3; D possibly corresponds to TRBD2 (5 bases). Sequenced material: blood. This receptor was obtained from a man aged 30 to 39 in good health. Written as DNA, the CDR3 is TGTGCCAGCTCAAGCAACGCGGGTTCCTCCACAGATACGCAGTATTTT. It specifies CASSSNAGSSTDTQYF.